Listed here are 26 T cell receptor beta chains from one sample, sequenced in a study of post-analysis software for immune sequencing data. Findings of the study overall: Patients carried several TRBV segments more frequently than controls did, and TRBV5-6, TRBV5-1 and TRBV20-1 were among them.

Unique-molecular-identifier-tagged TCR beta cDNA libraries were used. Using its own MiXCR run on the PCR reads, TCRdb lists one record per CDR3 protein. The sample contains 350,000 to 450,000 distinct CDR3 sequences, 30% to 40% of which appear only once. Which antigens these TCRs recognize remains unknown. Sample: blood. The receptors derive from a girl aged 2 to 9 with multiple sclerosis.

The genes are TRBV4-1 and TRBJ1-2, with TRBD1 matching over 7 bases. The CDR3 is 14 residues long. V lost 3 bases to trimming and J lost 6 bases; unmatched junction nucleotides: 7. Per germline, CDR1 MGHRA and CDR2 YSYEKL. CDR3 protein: CASSQETGLDGYTF. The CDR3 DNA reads TGCGCCAGCAGCCAGGAGACAGGGCTGGATGGCTACACCTTC.

The CDR3 DNA follows: TGCAGTGCTAGGGCCTCTCGCGGTGGTTCGGAGGTTAAGACCCAGTACTTC. It encodes CSARASRGGSEVKTQYF. This chain links TRBV20-1 with TRBJ2-5, with a possible D match to TRBD2 (5 bases). CDR1 and CDR2 from the germline V gene are DFQATT and SNEGSKA (reference sequence). CDR3 length: 17 residues. V was pared by 3 bases and J by 6 bases, with 26 bases between.

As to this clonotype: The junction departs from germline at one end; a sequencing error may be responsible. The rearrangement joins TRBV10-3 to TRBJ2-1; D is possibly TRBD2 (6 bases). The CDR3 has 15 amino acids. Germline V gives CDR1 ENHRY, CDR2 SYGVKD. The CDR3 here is CAVREVVTPYNEQFF. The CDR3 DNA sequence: TGTGCCGTCAGGGAGGTGGTTACTCCCTACAATGAGCAGTTCTTC.

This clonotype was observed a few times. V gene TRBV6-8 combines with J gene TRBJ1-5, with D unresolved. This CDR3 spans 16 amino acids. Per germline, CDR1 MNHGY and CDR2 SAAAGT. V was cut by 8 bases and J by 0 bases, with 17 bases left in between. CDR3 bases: TGTGCCAGCCGTCACACGGAGCGGGATAGCAATCAGCCCCAGCATTTT. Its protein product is CASRHTERDSNQPQHF.

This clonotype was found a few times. The CDR3 reads CASSLGQGGEQYF. The CDR3 nucleotides are TGCGCCAGCAGTCTCGGGCAGGGCGGGGAGCAGTACTTC. V is TRBV5-1 and J is TRBJ2-7, with D perhaps given as TRBD1 or TRBD2 (5 bases each). CDR3 length: 13 amino acids. V lost 5 bases to trimming and J lost 7 bases, with 16 bases between them. Germline V lookup: CDR1 SGHRS, CDR2 YFSETQ.

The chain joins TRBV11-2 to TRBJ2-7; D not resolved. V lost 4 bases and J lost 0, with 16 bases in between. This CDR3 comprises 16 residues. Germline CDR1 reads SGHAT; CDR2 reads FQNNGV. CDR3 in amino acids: CASSSQTTSSSYEQYF. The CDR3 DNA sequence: TGTGCCAGCAGCTCACAGACAACCTCTAGCTCCTACGAGCAGTACTTC. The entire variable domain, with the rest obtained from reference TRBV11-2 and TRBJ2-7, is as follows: EAGVAQSPRYKIIEKRQSVAFWCNPISGHATLYWYQQILGQGPKLLIQFQNNGVVDDSQLPKDRFSAERLKGVDSTLKIQPAKLEDSAVYLCASSSQTTSSSYEQYFGPGTRLTVT.

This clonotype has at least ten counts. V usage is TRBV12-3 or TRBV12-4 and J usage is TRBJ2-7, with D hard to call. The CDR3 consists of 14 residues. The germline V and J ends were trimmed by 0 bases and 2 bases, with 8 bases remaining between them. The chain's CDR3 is CASSLAGSTYEQYF. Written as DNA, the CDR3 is TGTGCCAGCAGTTTAGCGGGAAGCACCTACGAGCAGTACTTC.

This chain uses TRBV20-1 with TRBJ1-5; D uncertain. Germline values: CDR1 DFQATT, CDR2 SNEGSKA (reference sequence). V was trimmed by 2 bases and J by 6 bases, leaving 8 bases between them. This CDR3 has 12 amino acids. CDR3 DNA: TGCAGTGCTAGACGGACTCTTCAGCCCCAGCATTTT. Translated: CSARRTLQPQHF.

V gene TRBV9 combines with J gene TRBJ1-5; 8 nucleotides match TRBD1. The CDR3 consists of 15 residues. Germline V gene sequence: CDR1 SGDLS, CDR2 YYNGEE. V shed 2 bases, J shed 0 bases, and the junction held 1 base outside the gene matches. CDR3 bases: TGTGCCAGCAGCGTGACAGGGGATAGCAATCAGCCCCAGCATTTT. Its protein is CASSVTGDSNQPQHF. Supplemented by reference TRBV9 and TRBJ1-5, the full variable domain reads DSGVTQTPKHLITATGQRVTLRCSPRSGDLSVYWYQQSLDQGLQFLIQYYNGEERAKGNILERFSAQQFPDLHSELNLSSLELGDSALYFCASSVTGDSNQPQHFGDGTRLSIL.

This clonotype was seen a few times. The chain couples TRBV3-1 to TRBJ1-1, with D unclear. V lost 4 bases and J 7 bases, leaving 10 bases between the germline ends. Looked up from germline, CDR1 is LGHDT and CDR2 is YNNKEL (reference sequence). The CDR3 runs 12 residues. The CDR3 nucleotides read TGTGCCAGCAGCCCCCGTCGGAGTGAAGCTTTCTTT. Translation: CASSPRRSEAFF.

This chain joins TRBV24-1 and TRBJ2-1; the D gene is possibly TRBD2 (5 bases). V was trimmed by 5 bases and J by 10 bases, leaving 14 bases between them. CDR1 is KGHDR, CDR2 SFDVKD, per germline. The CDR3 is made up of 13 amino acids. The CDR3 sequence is CATSGGGRPEQFF. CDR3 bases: TGTGCCACCAGTGGAGGAGGCAGGCCAGAGCAGTTCTTC.

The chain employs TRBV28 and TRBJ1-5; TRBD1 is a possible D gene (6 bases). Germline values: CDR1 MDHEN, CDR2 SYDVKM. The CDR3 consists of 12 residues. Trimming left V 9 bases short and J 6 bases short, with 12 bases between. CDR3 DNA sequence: TGTGCCAGGTCCACAGGGACTCAGCCCCAGCATTTT. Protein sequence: CARSTGTQPQHF.

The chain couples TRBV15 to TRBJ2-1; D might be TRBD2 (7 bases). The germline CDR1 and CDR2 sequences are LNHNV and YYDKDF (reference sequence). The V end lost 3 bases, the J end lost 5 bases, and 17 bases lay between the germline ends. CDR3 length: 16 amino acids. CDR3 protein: CATSSRGLAVDNEQFF. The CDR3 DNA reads TGTGCCACCAGCAGCCGGGGGCTAGCGGTTGACAATGAGCAGTTCTTC.

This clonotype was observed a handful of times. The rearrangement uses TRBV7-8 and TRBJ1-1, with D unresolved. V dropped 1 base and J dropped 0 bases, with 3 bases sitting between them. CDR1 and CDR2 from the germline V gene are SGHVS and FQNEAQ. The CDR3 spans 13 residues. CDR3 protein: CASSLELNTEAFF. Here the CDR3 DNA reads TGTGCCAGCAGCTTAGAACTGAACACTGAAGCTTTCTTT.

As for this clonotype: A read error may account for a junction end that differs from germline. CDR3 in DNA: TGCGCCGGCAGCGTTCTATCGGCCCAAGAGACCCAGTACTTC. Translation: CAGSVLSAQETQYF. The genes are TRBV5-1 and TRBJ2-5; D is unresolved. This CDR3 region has 14 residues. CDR1 is SGHRS and CDR2 is YFSETQ in the germline V gene.

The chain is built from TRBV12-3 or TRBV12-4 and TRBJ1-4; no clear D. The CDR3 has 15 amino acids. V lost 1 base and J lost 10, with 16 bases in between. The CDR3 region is CASSLGEWLVGKLFF. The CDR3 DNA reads TGTGCCAGCAGTTTAGGGGAGTGGTTGGTGGGAAAACTGTTTTTT.

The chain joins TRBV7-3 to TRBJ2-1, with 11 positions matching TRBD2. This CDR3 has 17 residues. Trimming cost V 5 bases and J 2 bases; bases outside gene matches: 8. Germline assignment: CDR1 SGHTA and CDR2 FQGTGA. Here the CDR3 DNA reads TGTGCCAGCAGCCCACGGACTAGCGGGCCCACCTACAATGAGCAGTTCTTC. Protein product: CASSPRTSGPTYNEQFF.

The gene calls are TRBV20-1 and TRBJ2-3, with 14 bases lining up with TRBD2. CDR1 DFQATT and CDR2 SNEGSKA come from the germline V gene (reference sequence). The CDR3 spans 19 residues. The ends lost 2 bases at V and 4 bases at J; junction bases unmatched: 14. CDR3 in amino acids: CSARLSGTSGRSWADTQYF. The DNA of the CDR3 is TGCAGTGCTAGACTTTCCGGGACTAGCGGGAGATCCTGGGCAGATACGCAGTATTTT.

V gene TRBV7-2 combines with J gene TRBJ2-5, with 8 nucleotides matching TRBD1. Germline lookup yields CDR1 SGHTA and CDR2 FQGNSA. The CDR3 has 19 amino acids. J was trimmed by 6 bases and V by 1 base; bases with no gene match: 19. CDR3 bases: TGTGCCAGCAGCTTAGTGGGCCGGCGATATGGGGACAGGAGCCAGACCCAGTACTTC. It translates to CASSLVGRRYGDRSQTQYF.

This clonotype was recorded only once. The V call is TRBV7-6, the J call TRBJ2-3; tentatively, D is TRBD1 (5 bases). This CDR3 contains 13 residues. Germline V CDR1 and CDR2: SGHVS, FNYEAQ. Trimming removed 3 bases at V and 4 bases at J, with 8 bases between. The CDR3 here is CASSFQGPDTQYF. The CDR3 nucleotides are TGTGCCAGCAGCTTTCAGGGCCCAGATACGCAGTATTTT.

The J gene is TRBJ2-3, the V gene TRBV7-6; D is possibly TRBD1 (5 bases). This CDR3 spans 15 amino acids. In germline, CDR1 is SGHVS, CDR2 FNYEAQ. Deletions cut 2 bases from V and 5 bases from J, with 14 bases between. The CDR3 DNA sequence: TGTGCCAGCAGCTTAACCCAGCCTAGGGGAGATACGCAGTATTTT. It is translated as CASSLTQPRGDTQYF.

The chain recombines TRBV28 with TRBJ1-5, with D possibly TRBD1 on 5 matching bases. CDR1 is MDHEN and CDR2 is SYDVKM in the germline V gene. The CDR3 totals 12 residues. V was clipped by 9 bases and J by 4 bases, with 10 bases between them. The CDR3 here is CASLGLNQPQHF. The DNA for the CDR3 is TGTGCCAGTTTGGGGCTAAATCAGCCCCAGCATTTT.

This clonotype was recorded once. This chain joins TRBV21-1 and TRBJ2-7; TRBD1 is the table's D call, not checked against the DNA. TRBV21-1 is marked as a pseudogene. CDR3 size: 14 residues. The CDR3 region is CASSVGTGKHEQYF. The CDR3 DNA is TGTGCCAGCAGCGTCGGGACAGGGAAGCACGAGCAGTACTTC.

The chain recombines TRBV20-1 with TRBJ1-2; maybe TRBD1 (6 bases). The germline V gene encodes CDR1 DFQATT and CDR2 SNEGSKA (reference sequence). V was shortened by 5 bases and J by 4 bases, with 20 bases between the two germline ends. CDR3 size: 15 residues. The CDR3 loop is CSAPKPGGSGYGYTF. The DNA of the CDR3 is TGCAGTGCTCCAAAGCCGGGGGGCAGCGGCTATGGCTACACCTTC.

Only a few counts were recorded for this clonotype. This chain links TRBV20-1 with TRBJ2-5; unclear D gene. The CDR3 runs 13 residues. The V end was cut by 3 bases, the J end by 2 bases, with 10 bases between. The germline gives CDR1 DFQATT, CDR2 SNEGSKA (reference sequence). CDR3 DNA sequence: TGCAGTGCTAGGCGGCGTAGACAAGAGACCCAGTACTTC. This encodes CSARRRRQETQYF.

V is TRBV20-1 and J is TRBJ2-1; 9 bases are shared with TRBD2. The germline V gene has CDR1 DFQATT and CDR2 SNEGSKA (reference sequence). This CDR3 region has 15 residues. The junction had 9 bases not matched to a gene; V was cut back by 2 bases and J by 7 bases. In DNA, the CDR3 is TGCAGTGCTAGAAATTGGACTAGCGAGATGAATGAGCAGTTCTTC. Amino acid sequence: CSARNWTSEMNEQFF.